The 15 T cell receptor beta chains below all came from one sample that was sequenced in a study of blood T cell repertoires in COVID-19. The assay was immunoSEQ multiplex PCR, and TCRdb's table has in-frame clones only and misses some. The sample includes under 500,000 clones, about 89% of them seen just once. Source material: peripheral blood. Source of these receptors: a woman aged 25 to 39 with acute or convalescent COVID-19.

The CDR3 nucleotides read TGTGCCAGCAGCTTAGCGCCACCCGCAACCGGGACAGGGGGTGGTTGGGAGCAGTTCTTC. This translates into CASSLAPPATGTGGGWEQFF. The V call is TRBV7-6, the J call TRBJ2-1, with 11 bases aligning to TRBD1. The V segment lost 0 bases and the J segment 10 bases; nucleotides outside the gene matches: 20. CDR3 length equals 20 residues. In germline, CDR1 is SGHVS, CDR2 FNYEAQ.

The rearrangement links TRBV10-3 to TRBJ2-5; 15 bases match TRBD2. The CDR3 spans 17 residues. The V and J ends lost 4 bases and 5 bases, in that order; junction bases with no gene match: 8. CDR1 is ENHRY and CDR2 is SYGVKD in the germline V gene. The CDR3: CAISVNRGLAGGETQYF. The CDR3 DNA reads as TGTGCCATCAGTGTTAACCGCGGACTAGCGGGGGGGGAGACCCAGTACTTC.

This chain links TRBV3-1 (or the pseudogene TRBV3-2) with TRBJ2-3; a weak D match, TRBD2 (5 bases). The CDR3 spans 14 residues. Per the germline V gene, CDR1 is LGHDT and CDR2 is YNNKEL (reference sequence). V gave up 0 bases and J gave up 8 bases, with 12 bases separating them. CDR3 DNA: TGTGCCAGCAGCCAAGAGACTCCACGGGGTACGCAGTATTTT. Its protein is CASSQETPRGTQYF.

The chain links TRBV30 to TRBJ1-1; no definite D call. Germline CDR1 and CDR2: GTSNPN and SVGIG (reference sequence). The V end lost 3 bases, the J end lost 1 base, and 9 bases lay between the germline ends. This CDR3 comprises 13 residues. The CDR3 nucleotides are TGTGCCTGGAGAATGCAGTCGAACACTGAAGCTTTCTTT. Protein product: CAWRMQSNTEAFF. The entire variable domain, with the rest obtained from reference TRBV30 and TRBJ1-1, is as follows: SQTIHQWPATLVQPVGSPLSLECTVEGTSNPNLYWYRQAAGRGLQLLFYSVGIGQISSEVPQNLSASRPQDRQFILSSKKLLLSDSGFYLCAWRMQSNTEAFFGQGTRLTVV.

The chain is built from TRBV5-1 and TRBJ2-7, with D uncertain. V lost 0 bases to trimming and J lost 6 bases, with 16 bases between them. Looked up from germline, CDR1 is SGHRS and CDR2 is YFSETQ. The CDR3 covers 15 residues. Written as DNA, the CDR3 is TGCGCCAGCAGCTTGGTCACAGTCTCCACCTCCGAGCAGTACTTC. Protein: CASSLVTVSTSEQYF. Variable domain in full (rest from reference TRBV5-1 and TRBJ2-7): KAGVTQTPRYLIKTRGQQVTLSCSPISGHRSVSWYQQTPGQGLQFLFEYFSETQRNKGNFPGRFSGRQFSNSRSEMNVSTLELGDSALYLCASSLVTVSTSEQYFGPGTRLTVT.

The V and J genes are TRBV28 and TRBJ2-3; 8 bases fit TRBD2. With 8 bases clipped from V and 5 bases from J, the junction kept 9 bases outside the gene matches. The CDR3 covers 14 residues. CDR1 MDHEN and CDR2 SYDVKM come from the germline V gene. This CDR3 is CASSDSGVQDTQYF. Here the CDR3 DNA reads TGTGCCAGCTCCGATAGCGGGGTGCAAGATACGCAGTATTTT.

CDR3 nucleotides: TGCGCCAGCAGCCCGCCCCCACTAGGAACAGATACGCAGTATTTT. Translated: CASSPPPLGTDTQYF. The rearrangement joins TRBV5-1 to TRBJ2-3; TRBD2 is a possible D gene (5 bases). The CDR3 runs 15 residues. CDR1 and CDR2 from the germline V gene are SGHRS and YFSETQ. V lost 4 bases to trimming and J lost 3 bases, with 15 bases between them.

This clone appeared a few times. The chain couples TRBV7-9 to TRBJ2-2; 9 nucleotides line up with TRBD1. This CDR3 comprises 15 residues. V shed 2 bases, J shed 7 bases, and the junction held 5 bases outside the gene matches. CDR1 SEHNR and CDR2 FQNEAQ come from the germline V gene (reference sequence). As DNA, the CDR3 is TGTGCCAGCAGCTTACCGGGACAGGGCATCGGGGAGCTGTTTTTT. It translates to CASSLPGQGIGELFF.

The count of this clone is one. V and J are TRBV27 and TRBJ2-7; D is uncertain. V was cut by 2 bases and J by 3 bases, with 11 bases left in between. The CDR3 consists of 14 residues. Germline values: CDR1 MNHEY, CDR2 SMNVEV (reference sequence). CDR3 coding DNA: TGTGCCAGCAGTTTAAAAGGATCGGGCTACGAGCAGTACTTC. The encoded protein is CASSLKGSGYEQYF.

This rearrangement joins TRBV29-1 to TRBJ2-3, with TRBD1 as a possible D gene (5 bases). V was pared by 7 bases and J by 2 bases, with 10 bases between. The V gene's germline CDR1 is SQVTM and CDR2 ANQGSEA. This CDR3 spans 12 amino acids. CDR3 DNA: TGCAGCGCCTCGACAGACACAGATACGCAGTATTTT. Translated, it gives CSASTDTDTQYF.

This sequence joins TRBV5-1 and TRBJ2-7; 10 nucleotides align to TRBD2. Looked up from germline, CDR1 is SGHRS and CDR2 is YFSETQ. The ends lost 1 base at V and 3 bases at J; junction bases unmatched: 1. The CDR3 has 14 amino acids. The CDR3 sequence: CASSLSGGVYEQYF. The DNA for the CDR3 is TGCGCCAGCAGCTTGAGCGGGGGGGTCTACGAGCAGTACTTC. Based on the CDR3 plus reference TRBV5-1 and TRBJ2-7, the full variable domain is KAGVTQTPRYLIKTRGQQVTLSCSPISGHRSVSWYQQTPGQGLQFLFEYFSETQRNKGNFPGRFSGRQFSNSRSEMNVSTLELGDSALYLCASSLSGGVYEQYFGPGTRLTVT.

This chain links TRBV30 with TRBJ1-6; the D gene is possibly TRBD1 (6 bases). Germline V lookup: CDR1 GTSNPN, CDR2 SVGIG (reference sequence). Trimming took off 3 bases at V and 4 bases at J, with 13 bases between the two ends. The CDR3 sequence is 15 residues long. The CDR3 sequence: CAWSELGQYNSPLHF. In nucleotides, the CDR3 is TGTGCCTGGAGCGAACTTGGACAGTATAATTCACCCCTCCACTTT.

This clone was found once. V usage is TRBV2 and J usage is TRBJ1-1; no reliable D call. The CDR3 is 13 residues long. V was trimmed by 7 bases and J by 1 base, leaving 10 bases between them. Germline values: CDR1 SNHLY, CDR2 FYNNEI. In nucleotides, the CDR3 is TGTGCCAGCATCTGGGCGGGGAACACTGAAGCTTTCTTT. It encodes CASIWAGNTEAFF.

J is TRBJ2-5 and V is TRBV24-1; D uncertain. CDR3 length equals 13 residues. Germline loops: CDR1 KGHDR, CDR2 SFDVKD. V was shortened by 7 bases and J by 4 bases, with 12 bases between the two germline ends. The chain's CDR3 is CATSTPFGETQYF. The CDR3 region has the DNA TGTGCCACCAGCACTCCGTTCGGAGAGACCCAGTACTTC.

The genes are TRBV24-1 and TRBJ2-5; 10 bases line up with TRBD2. CDR1 KGHDR and CDR2 SFDVKD come from the germline V gene. The CDR3 loop spans 14 amino acids. V shed 4 bases, J shed 4 bases, and the junction held 2 bases outside the gene matches. CDR3: CATSDRTSGETQYF. In nucleotides, the CDR3 is TGTGCCACCAGTGACCGGACTAGCGGAGAGACCCAGTACTTC.